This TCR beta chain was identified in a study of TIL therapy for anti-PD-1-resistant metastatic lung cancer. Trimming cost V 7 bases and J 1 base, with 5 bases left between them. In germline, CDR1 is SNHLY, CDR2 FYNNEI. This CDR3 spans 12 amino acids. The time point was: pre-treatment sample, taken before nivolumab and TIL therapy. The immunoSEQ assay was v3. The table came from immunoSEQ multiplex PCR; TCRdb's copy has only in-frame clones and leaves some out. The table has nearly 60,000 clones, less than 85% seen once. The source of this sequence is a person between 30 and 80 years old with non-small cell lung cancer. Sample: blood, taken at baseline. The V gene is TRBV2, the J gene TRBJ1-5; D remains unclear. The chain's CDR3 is CASKQSNQPQHF. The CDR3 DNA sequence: TGTGCCAGCAAACAGAGCAATCAGCCCCAGCATTTT. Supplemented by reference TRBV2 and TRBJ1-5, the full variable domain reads EPEVTQTPSHQVTQMGQEVILRCVPISNHLYFYWYRQILGQKVEFLVSFYNNEISEKSEIFDDQFSVERPDGSNFTLKIRSTKLEDSAMYFCASKQSNQPQHFGDGTRLSIL.